This TCR beta chain was sequenced for a study of blood T cell repertoires in COVID-19. Study-level information: Sites across the United States, Italy and Spain contributed samples from acute and convalescent COVID-19.

While infection was still active, Seattle patients were enrolled and then followed longitudinally. As originally analysed: Using reference gene primer amplification, nucleated cell counts were estimated. Data came from immunoSEQ multiplex PCR; TCRdb stores just in-frame clones and leaves some out. V, J and clone size were drawn from that table, and D and trimming were deduced from the DNA. There are 97,000 or so clones in the sample; roughly 92% occur only once, and approximately 1.9% lies in the top ten. The germline V gene encodes CDR1 LNHNV and CDR2 YYDKDF (reference sequence). Trimming cost V 0 bases and J 7 bases, with 12 bases left between them. The CDR3 has 14 residues.

The sequencing sample was made of peripheral blood. The TCR originated in a woman between 45 and 60 years old with COVID-19, enrolled during active disease. This sequence joins TRBV15 and TRBJ1-1; tentative D call: TRBD1 (5 bases). CDR3 protein: CATSREKATGEAFF. The CDR3 region has the DNA TGTGCCACCAGCAGAGAGAAGGCCACAGGTGAAGCTTTCTTT.